The text below deals with one T cell receptor beta chain. The table lists this clonotype with a few counts. Its antigen has not been determined. Base quality data are lacking; no much larger clone is found one base away. Sequencer: Illumina HiSeq 1500. Starting from the raw public reads, TCRdb applied fastp trimming at Q25, assembled clones with MiXCR and retained in-frame beta chains. Rows with a matching CDR3 protein are joined into one entry that keeps the most common DNA and genes. The table for this sample lists approximately 1,000,000 distinct CDR3 sequences; less than 40% of them were counted only once. The top ten constitute over 13% of the sample. The data were obtained in a study of T cell repertoires in cytomegalovirus infection (dated by TCRdb to the late 2010s). Some background on the complete study: The peptide stimulations were aimed at well-studied HLA-B-restricted epitopes as well as recently identified HLA-C-restricted CMV epitopes, whose presentation resists viral immunomodulation. The HLA type of each donor mattered for the analysis, because public TCR beta signatures pointed to carriage of CMV infection along with the matching HLA type.

The sample's treatment or condition label is to be understood as: in vitro stimulation with specific CMV peptide epitopes to enrich CMV-specific T cells. Broad study findings and their caveats: Cumulative frequency of public TCR beta family members discriminated carriers of CMV infection plus the relevant HLA type in this cohort and an independent approximately 360-donor cohort. The ex vivo response was dominated by HLA-C-restricted CMV-specific TCR beta clonotypes, which also provided the single most frequent clonotype in two of eight donors.

The CDR3 contains 14 residues, cysteine and phenylalanine counted. Left in the record is the CDR3 DNA by itself, 42 bases read in frame from the first base. The V and J ends are trimmed by 5 bases and 0 bases, leaving 11 bases between them. Per the germline V gene (reference sequence), SGHNT is the CDR1 and YYREEE is the CDR2. This chain joins TRBV5-4 to TRBJ1-1, with the D gene not clear enough to name. The sequenced sample was cultured CD8+ T cells from PBMCs, obtained from culture after CMV antigen stimulation. This sequence originates from a human donor in good health (CMV status not recorded). Some clones in this sample may be carry-over from other donors' samples. The CDR3 protein is CASSAGFMNTEAFF. In nucleotide form, the sequence is TGTGCCAGCAGTGCCGGTTTCATGAACACTGAAGCTTTCTTT.